A single sample is the source of the 4 T cell receptor beta chains below, sequenced in a study of Graves' ophthalmopathy and Graves' hyperthyroidism. Transcripts of RNA were the source for amplifying TCR beta CDR3 regions. A first-round RT-PCR used HTBI primers, followed by a second-round multiplex PCR. TCRdb reprocessed the multiplex PCR reads with MiXCR, giving one entry per CDR3 protein. The table shows about 620,000 distinct CDR3 sequences, with about 20% occurring only once. The sequencing input was peripheral blood. These receptors were taken from a woman aged 18 to 35 with stable Graves' hyperthyroidism. Some clones in this sample may be carry-over from other donors' samples.

This clonotype was observed many times. The chain combines TRBV20-1 with TRBJ1-5; no clear D gene. Trimming pared 0 bases from V and 5 bases from J, leaving 17 bases between. Germline CDR1 DFQATT, CDR2 SNEGSKA (reference sequence). The CDR3 has 16 residues. The chain's CDR3 is CSARDPGSAIYQPQHF. CDR3 in DNA: TGCAGTGCTAGAGATCCCGGGAGCGCGATTTATCAGCCCCAGCATTTT.

This clonotype appeared a few times. The chain carries TRBV3-1 and TRBJ1-6, with unresolved D. Between the trimmed V and J ends, which lost 5 bases and 7 bases, there was a span of 18 bases. The germline V gene encodes CDR1 LGHDT and CDR2 YNNKEL (reference sequence). The CDR3 runs to 16 residues. CDR3 protein: CASSEGFRKSNSPLHF. The CDR3 nucleotides are TGTGCCAGCAGCGAAGGATTTCGAAAGTCAAATTCACCCCTCCACTTT.

This clonotype was seen repeatedly, ten times or more. The gene calls are TRBV5-1 and TRBJ2-7, with a tentative D call TRBD1 (6 bases). Looked up from germline, CDR1 is SGHRS and CDR2 is YFSETQ. Trimming cost V 4 bases and J 3 bases, with 20 bases left between them. The CDR3 has 16 amino acids. DNA for the CDR3: TGCGCCAGCAGCCACCAACCGCCGGGACACCTCTACGAGCAGTACTTC. Its protein product is CASSHQPPGHLYEQYF.

Only a few counts were recorded for this clonotype. V and J are TRBV5-1 and TRBJ1-5; unclear D gene. Germline V gives CDR1 SGHRS, CDR2 YFSETQ. The CDR3 consists of 15 residues. V lost 1 base to trimming and J lost 6 bases, with 14 bases between them. The CDR3, as DNA: TGCGCCAGCAGCTTGAGGCAGGTGAATACTCAGCCCCAGCATTTT. Translated, it gives CASSLRQVNTQPQHF.